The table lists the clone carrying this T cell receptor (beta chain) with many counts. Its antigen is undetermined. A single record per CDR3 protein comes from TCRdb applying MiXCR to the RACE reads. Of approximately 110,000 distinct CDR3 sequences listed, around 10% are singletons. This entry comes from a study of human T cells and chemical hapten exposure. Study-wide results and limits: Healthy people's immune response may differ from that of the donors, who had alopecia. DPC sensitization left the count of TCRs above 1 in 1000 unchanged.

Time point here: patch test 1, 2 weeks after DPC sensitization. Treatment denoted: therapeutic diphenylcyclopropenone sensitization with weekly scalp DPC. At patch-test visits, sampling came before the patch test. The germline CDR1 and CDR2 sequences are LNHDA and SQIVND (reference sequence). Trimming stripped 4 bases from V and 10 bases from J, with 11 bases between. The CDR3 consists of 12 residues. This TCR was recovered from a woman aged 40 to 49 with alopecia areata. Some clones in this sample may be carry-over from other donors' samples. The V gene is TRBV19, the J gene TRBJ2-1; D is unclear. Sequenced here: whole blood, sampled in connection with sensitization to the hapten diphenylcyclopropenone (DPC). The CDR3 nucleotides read TGTGCCAGTAGTAAATGGGCAGACGAGCAGTTCTTC. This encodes CASSKWADEQFF.